Below, one T cell receptor (beta chain) is given with its context. Its antigen is still unknown. No much larger clone is present one base from it, and per-base qualities are unavailable. TCR cDNA was synthesized by 5'RACE template switching, which introduced a universal primer site and unique molecular identifiers. Priming for cDNA synthesis came from both the TCR alpha and TCR beta constant segments. Library amplification involved two PCR steps, and the second step added sample barcodes and sequencing adapters. Sequencing of the libraries was done on either Illumina HiSeq 2500 (2x100 bp) or NovaSeq (2x150 bp). The source study handled its data this way. MIGEC was used to demultiplex reads and collapse the reads into UMI consensus sequences, and MiXCR was used for V(D)J alignment. Clonotypes responding to the vaccine were identified with edgeR on replicate PBMC samples, with the criteria of FDR below 0.01 and a log2 fold change above 5 up to day 15. Each bulk clonotype received a CD4 or CD8 identity based on whether the sequenced CD4 or CD8 repertoire contained that clonotype at higher abundance. TCRdb reanalyzed the raw reads on its own, using fastp at Q25 for trimming and MiXCR for clone calling, and kept in-frame beta chains. Each record represents a unique CDR3 protein, reported with the most common genes and DNA among its rows. The V and J calls shown here were made by TCRdb, not taken from the authors' results. This sample lists about 400,000 distinct CDR3 sequences; around 6.4% were detected once. About 15% of the sample is in the top ten clones.

The CDR3 numbers 18 residues from cysteine through phenylalanine. The read is trimmed to its CDR3 DNA, 54 bases read in frame from base 1. V is shortened by 7 bases, J by 4 bases, and the region joining them spans 25 bases. In the germline V gene, CDR1 corresponds to SGHVS and CDR2 to FQNEAQ. This sample is part of a study of T cells after yellow fever vaccination (dated by TCRdb to 2018 to 2020). Regarding the research as a whole: Libraries from fractions with low cell numbers were prepared with the SMART-Seq v4 Ultra Low Input RNA kit. Bulk TCR alpha and beta repertoires were sequenced longitudinally to track T-cell clones before and after primary and booster YFV17D yellow fever vaccination. Two healthy male donors, one aged 18 to 30 and one aged 30 to 40 years, made up the cohort. Blood samples were taken at several timepoints before and after primary and secondary immunization, and bulk PBMC replicates and cell subsets were isolated.

Beyond this particular receptor, the publication reports: The secondary T-cell response was found to be weaker but faster than the primary response, with a peak reached on day 5 rather than on day 15. After the booster, most clones that had expanded after primary vaccination were detected again (roughly 96% of CD4 and around nine tenths of CD8), suggesting broad maintenance of memory. Only a couple of donors were included in the study, so the extent to which the findings can be generalized is limited. A small share of clonotypes occurred in both CD4 and CD8 compartments, likely arising from convergent recombination. Because abundant contaminating clonotypes from the bulk population could be contained in FACS-sorted repertoires, computational filtering was required.

The treatment or condition tag for this specimen amounts to: live attenuated yellow fever vaccine strain. Two biological replicates of bulk PBMCs were collected at each blood-draw timepoint. PBMCs were isolated from peripheral blood using a standard Ficoll-Paque protocol. TriZol was used to extract RNA from bulk PBMCs, from CD4 and CD8 fractions, and from dextramer-positive and dextramer-negative fractions. Rearrangement joined TRBV7-8 to TRBJ2-2, with the D assignment possibly TRBD1 or TRBD2, given 5 matching bases for each. The source of this sequence is a man in his thirties or forties who received the YFV17D yellow fever vaccine. Sample: PBMCs, taken 5 days after the yellow fever booster vaccination. The CDR3 region has the sequence CASTLGFAGTGTTGELFF. The nucleotides read TGTGCCAGCACCCTGGGGTTTGCAGGGACCGGCACCACCGGGGAGCTGTTTTTT.